The clone carrying this T cell receptor beta chain was detected a few times. Its antigen is not identified. Specified treatment: oral pan-JAK inhibitor, 5-10 mg twice daily. Those with alopecia areata gave lesional scalp punch biopsies and peripheral blood. This CDR3 contains 15 residues. The ends lost 7 bases at V and 2 bases at J; junction bases unmatched: 13. Germline values: CDR1 GTSNPN, CDR2 SVGIG (reference sequence). This sample is part of a study of CD8+ T cells in alopecia areata. Overall study: Each of the treated patients was given oral tofacitinib, 5 to 10 mg twice daily, for moderate-to-severe alopecia areata. General study points: Numerous expanded lesional clones remained in scalp and blood during tofacitinib.

cDNA reverse transcribed from extracted RNA served as the sequencing template. Measured with immunoSEQ multiplex PCR; TCRdb has only the in-frame clones, and not every one. The sample comprises about 190,000 clones, more than 55% of which are singletons, and approximately 0.7% rests with the top ten. The V gene is TRBV30, the J gene TRBJ1-2, with 7 positions matching TRBD1. Here the sequenced sample was CD4+ T cells sorted from blood, taken at week 4, from a patient treated with tofacitinib. The TCR sequence derives from a human donor with alopecia areata. The CDR3 protein is CASTRDSQWNYGYTF. CDR3 sequence (DNA): TGTGCCTCCACCAGGGACAGCCAGTGGAACTATGGCTACACCTTC.